The 29 T cell receptor beta chains in this list originate from one sample, sequenced in a study of T cell changes during pregnancy in multiple sclerosis. Generated by immunoSEQ multiplex PCR, the TCRdb table keeps only in-frame clones and is missing some. The repertoire holds about 77,000 clones, with around nine tenths as singletons. The sequencing here drew on peripheral blood, taken before pregnancy. The receptor set was obtained from a female donor with multiple sclerosis, enrolled in a pregnancy study.

The chain employs TRBV7-9 and TRBJ1-4; possibly TRBD1 for D (5 bases). The CDR3 is 15 amino acids. V was trimmed by 1 base and J by 4 bases, leaving 10 bases between them. The germline V gene encodes CDR1 SEHNR and CDR2 FQNEAQ (reference sequence). In DNA form, the CDR3 reads TGTGCCAGCAGCTTAGGGGCAGGGTTTAATGAAAAACTGTTTTTT. Residues: CASSLGAGFNEKLFF.

The V call is TRBV30, the J call TRBJ1-5, with D possibly being TRBD1 (6 bases). V was trimmed by 5 bases and J by 6 bases, leaving 26 bases between them. Germline CDR1 and CDR2: GTSNPN and SVGIG (reference sequence). The CDR3 contains 17 residues. The CDR3, as DNA: TGTGCCTGGTCGAGGGGGTCCCGGACAGCCTGGCGTCAGCCCCAGCATTTT. It yields the protein CAWSRGSRTAWRQPQHF. Looking up the rest from reference TRBV30 and TRBJ1-5 gives the full variable domain: SQTIHQWPATLVQPVGSPLSLECTVEGTSNPNLYWYRQAAGRGLQLLFYSVGIGQISSEVPQNLSASRPQDRQFILSSKKLLLSDSGFYLCAWSRGSRTAWRQPQHFGDGTRLSIL.

This chain joins TRBV5-1 and TRBJ1-1, with 7 positions matching TRBD1. The CDR3 has 16 residues. CDR1 SGHRS and CDR2 YFSETQ come from the germline V gene. The V gene end was trimmed by 5 bases and the J gene end by 1 base; junction bases not matched to a gene: 11. CDR3 sequence reads: CASRSTAQGGNTEAFF. CDR3 DNA: TGCGCCAGCAGGAGTACGGCCCAGGGGGGGAACACTGAAGCTTTCTTT.

The chain couples TRBV9 to TRBJ2-2; TRBD2 agrees at 10 bases. This CDR3 has 18 amino acids. The germline V gene encodes CDR1 SGDLS and CDR2 YYNGEE. After removal of 0 bases from V and 7 bases from J, the junction contained 12 bases not matched to a gene. The CDR3: CASSVASGGAFLDGELFF. CDR3 nucleotides: TGTGCCAGCAGCGTAGCGAGCGGGGGGGCCTTTCTGGACGGGGAGCTGTTTTTT.

This chain connects TRBV5-4 to TRBJ1-2; the D is unclear. Trimming stripped 5 bases from V and 3 bases from J, with 20 bases between. Germline CDR1 and CDR2: SGHNT and YYREEE (reference sequence). The CDR3 runs 16 residues. Here the CDR3 reads CASRPRGDGSYYGYTF. The CDR3 bases are TGTGCCAGCAGGCCCCGAGGTGATGGCTCTTACTATGGCTACACCTTC.

This clone has more than one count but fewer than ten. The junction shows a germline mismatch at one end, possibly a read error. V is TRBV7-7 and J is TRBJ2-2; D is possibly TRBD2 (5 bases). CDR1 and CDR2 from the germline V gene are SSHAT and FNYEAQ (reference sequence). The CDR3 spans 15 residues. CDR3 in amino acids: CASSLGRLGDGELFF. As DNA, the CDR3 is TGTGCTAGCAGCTTAGGCAGGCTGGGAGACGGGGAGCTGTTTTTT.

The chain employs TRBV7-8 and TRBJ2-5; a possible D gene is TRBD2 (6 bases). The CDR3 covers 17 residues. Trimming pared 1 base from V and 1 base from J, leaving 16 bases between. From germline, CDR1 is SGHVS and CDR2 FQNEAQ. The CDR3 here is CASSLVSTSGPQETQYF. CDR3 nucleotides: TGTGCCAGCAGCTTAGTCTCGACTAGTGGCCCCCAAGAGACCCAGTACTTC.

The chain combines TRBV7-8 with TRBJ1-1, with D possibly TRBD1 on 6 matching bases. Trimming shortened V by 3 bases and J by 4 bases, and 9 bases separated the two germline ends. The CDR3 contains 13 residues. The germline V gene encodes CDR1 SGHVS and CDR2 FQNEAQ. The DNA of the CDR3 is TGTGCCAGCAGCTTTGACAGGACCACTGAAGCTTTCTTT. Its translation is CASSFDRTTEAFF.

V usage is TRBV28 and J usage is TRBJ1-5; 9 positions match TRBD1. V was pared by 5 bases and J by 3 bases, with 11 bases of the junction left unmatched. Germline CDR1 and CDR2: MDHEN and SYDVKM. The CDR3 is 17 residues long. CDR3 sequence: CASSPSPGTGTNQPQHF. The CDR3 bases are TGTGCCAGCAGTCCTAGTCCCGGGACAGGGACCAATCAGCCCCAGCATTTT.

The J gene is TRBJ2-7, the V gene TRBV6-1; 12 positions match TRBD2. The trim removed 6 bases at V and 4 bases at J, leaving 7 bases unmatched. CDR3 size: 15 residues. The germline CDR1 and CDR2 sequences are MNHNS and SASEGT. CDR3 sequence: CASRGTGTSGYEQYF. The CDR3 nucleotides are TGTGCCAGCAGGGGTACCGGGACTAGCGGGTACGAGCAGTACTTC.

The chain couples TRBV9 to TRBJ1-2; perhaps TRBD1 as D (6 bases). Germline CDR1 reads SGDLS; CDR2 reads YYNGEE. The CDR3 sequence is 15 residues long. V dropped 3 bases and J dropped 7 bases, with 19 bases sitting between them. The CDR3 loop reads CASSAGGHRLRGYTF. CDR3 bases: TGTGCCAGCAGCGCGGGGGGACATCGGCTGCGTGGCTACACCTTC.

The chain couples TRBV25-1 to TRBJ2-7; the D gene is possibly TRBD2 (6 bases). Germline assignment: CDR1 MGHDK and CDR2 SYGVNS. CDR3 length: 14 amino acids. Trimming left V 1 base short and J 2 bases short, with 9 bases between. The CDR3 reads CASSELSGAYEQYF. As DNA, the CDR3 is TGTGCCAGCAGTGAATTGTCGGGGGCCTACGAGCAGTACTTC.

This chain joins TRBV2 and TRBJ1-2; 12 nucleotides line up with TRBD1. The germline V gene encodes CDR1 SNHLY and CDR2 FYNNEI. The CDR3 covers 16 residues. V was pared by 7 bases and J by 8 bases, with 14 bases of the junction left unmatched. The CDR3 DNA is TGTGCCAGCACCGGGAGGGACAGGGGGCGCGAAGAAGGCTACACCTTC. It is translated as CASTGRDRGREEGYTF.

The chain uses TRBV10-2 and TRBJ1-1, with D unresolved. Between the trimmed V and J ends, which lost 2 bases and 4 bases, there was a span of 14 bases. The CDR3 length is 15 residues. Germline values: CDR1 WSHSY, CDR2 SAAADI. CDR3 in DNA: TGCGCCAGCAGTGAGCCGGGAGCACGGGGCACTGAAGCTTTCTTT. This encodes CASSEPGARGTEAFF.

The rearrangement links TRBV11-2 to TRBJ2-2; 7 bases line up with TRBD2. The CDR3 runs 18 residues. Germline CDR1 reads SGHAT; CDR2 reads FQNNGV. With V trimmed by 7 bases and J by 1 base, 15 bases remained unmatched. CDR3 DNA sequence: TGTGCCAGCAACCTCGATATTGGGGTAGCGGGGAACACCGGGGAGCTGTTTTTT. Translating gives CASNLDIGVAGNTGELFF. Using reference TRBV11-2 and TRBJ2-2 for the parts outside the CDR3, the full variable domain is EAGVAQSPRYKIIEKRQSVAFWCNPISGHATLYWYQQILGQGPKLLIQFQNNGVVDDSQLPKDRFSAERLKGVDSTLKIQPAKLEDSAVYLCASNLDIGVAGNTGELFFGEGSRLTVL.

CDR3 residues: CASSRQGAGGTDTQYF. CDR3 in DNA: TGTGCCAGTAGTCGCCAGGGGGCAGGGGGGACAGATACGCAGTATTTT. This chain joins TRBV19 and TRBJ2-3, with 8 bases matching TRBD1. This CDR3 spans 16 amino acids. The J segment lost 3 bases and the V segment lost 5 bases, leaving 10 bases of the junction unmatched. Germline V gene sequence: CDR1 LNHDA, CDR2 SQIVND (reference sequence).

CDR3 in DNA: TGTGCCAGCAGCTCAGCGGGGGCCTACAATGAGCAGTTCTTC. It specifies CASSSAGAYNEQFF. The rearrangement uses TRBV5-5 and TRBJ2-1; 8 bases fit TRBD2. Germline V gene sequence: CDR1 SGHKS, CDR2 YYEKEE (reference sequence). V lost 3 bases and J lost 2; bases outside the gene matches: 1. The CDR3 loop spans 14 amino acids.

The rearrangement joins TRBV5-6 to TRBJ2-7; a weak D match, TRBD2 (6 bases). V gave up 3 bases and J gave up 4 bases, with 11 bases separating them. CDR1 is SGHDT and CDR2 is YYEEEE in the germline V gene. CDR3 length: 13 amino acids. As DNA, the CDR3 is TGTGCCAGCAGCTGGGAGGCAGGGTACGAGCAGTACTTC. Its translation is CASSWEAGYEQYF.

J is TRBJ2-6 and V is TRBV27, with D tentatively TRBD1 (6 bases). The CDR3 runs 18 residues. Germline V CDR1 and CDR2: MNHEY, SMNVEV (reference sequence). Trimming removed 2 bases from V and 0 bases from J, with 14 bases in between. The CDR3 sequence: CASSLQRGYSSGANVLTF. The CDR3 DNA reads TGTGCCAGCAGTTTACAGAGGGGGTATTCCTCTGGGGCCAACGTCCTGACTTTC.

V usage is TRBV5-1 and J usage is TRBJ2-5; no reliable D call. Trimming cost V 1 base and J 1 base, with 8 bases left between them. The germline V gene has CDR1 SGHRS and CDR2 YFSETQ. The CDR3 is made up of 14 amino acids. The CDR3 region is CASSLITAQETQYF. The CDR3 nucleotides are TGCGCCAGCAGCTTGATAACAGCCCAAGAGACCCAGTACTTC. Using reference TRBV5-1 and TRBJ2-5 for the parts outside the CDR3, the full variable domain is KAGVTQTPRYLIKTRGQQVTLSCSPISGHRSVSWYQQTPGQGLQFLFEYFSETQRNKGNFPGRFSGRQFSNSRSEMNVSTLELGDSALYLCASSLITAQETQYFGPGTRLLVL.

This clone was picked up one time. The chain carries TRBV5-1 and TRBJ1-4; D not resolved. The CDR3 is 14 residues long. With 2 bases removed from V and 5 bases from J, the gap between germline ends came to 10 bases. Germline CDR1 reads SGHRS; CDR2 reads YFSETQ. The chain's CDR3 is CASSLRFWNEKLFF. The DNA for the CDR3 is TGCGCCAGCAGCTTACGGTTTTGGAATGAAAAACTGTTTTTT.

This sequence joins TRBV28 and TRBJ2-7; the D gene is possibly TRBD2 (5 bases). The CDR3 is 15 residues long. V lost 1 base and J lost 10, with 20 bases in between. Germline CDR1 and CDR2: MDHEN and SYDVKM. CDR3 loop: CASSLFDGLPLGQYF. The CDR3 coding sequence is TGTGCCAGCAGTTTATTTGACGGACTCCCGCTGGGACAGTACTTC.

The V gene is TRBV9, the J gene TRBJ1-1; TRBD1 might be the D (5 bases). CDR1 is SGDLS, CDR2 YYNGEE, per germline. The CDR3 length is 15 residues. Trimming stripped 0 bases from V and 5 bases from J, with 14 bases between. The CDR3 sequence: CASSVDSGLGTEAFF. The CDR3 DNA reads as TGTGCCAGCAGCGTAGATTCAGGGTTGGGGACTGAAGCTTTCTTT.

J is TRBJ2-4 and V is TRBV5-8, with D possibly matching TRBD1 (6 bases). V lost 1 base and J lost 7, with 18 bases in between. Germline CDR1 SGHTS, CDR2 YDEGEE. The CDR3 is 16 residues long. The CDR3 spells CASSLYGLGAANIQYF. The CDR3 nucleotides are TGTGCCAGCAGCTTGTACGGGTTGGGGGCGGCGAACATTCAGTACTTC. The whole variable domain, filled in from reference TRBV5-8 and TRBJ2-4, reads EAGVTQSPTHLIKTRGQQATLRCSPISGHTSVYWYQQALGLGLQFLLWYDEGEERNRGNFPPRFSGRQFPNYSSELNVNALELEDSALYLCASSLYGLGAANIQYFGAGTRLSVL.

The chain combines TRBV6-1 with TRBJ1-2; 10 bases are shared with TRBD1. Germline values: CDR1 MNHNS, CDR2 SASEGT. The trim removed 7 bases at V and 6 bases at J, leaving 11 bases unmatched. The length of the CDR3 is 15 residues. CDR3 loop: CASTRPGQGLNGYTF. CDR3 in DNA: TGTGCCAGCACCCGTCCGGGACAGGGGCTTAATGGCTACACCTTC.

Here the CDR3 DNA reads TGTGCCAGCAGCGGACAGGGCACCACTGAAGCTTTCTTT. Translation: CASSGQGTTEAFF. V and J are TRBV6-5 and TRBJ1-1; TRBD1 aligns across 8 bases. Germline V gene lookup returns CDR1 MNHEY and CDR2 SVGAGI. V lost 6 bases to trimming and J lost 4 bases; unmatched junction nucleotides: 4. The CDR3 has 13 amino acids.

This rearrangement joins TRBV9 to TRBJ2-7; tentative D call: TRBD1 (5 bases). This CDR3 spans 17 amino acids. In germline, CDR1 is SGDLS, CDR2 YYNGEE. Trimming stripped 0 bases from V and 4 bases from J, with 20 bases between. The CDR3 sequence is CASSVGQGISPFYEQYF. The CDR3 bases are TGTGCCAGCAGCGTAGGCCAGGGAATTAGCCCATTTTACGAGCAGTACTTC.

This clone was counted once. The chain recombines TRBV5-4 with TRBJ2-1; D is possibly TRBD2 (6 bases). Germline V gene lookup returns CDR1 SGHNT and CDR2 YYREEE (reference sequence). V was shortened by 4 bases and J by 0 bases, with 20 bases between the two germline ends. This CDR3 has 18 amino acids. The CDR3 sequence: CASSPRASAGPSYNEQFF. As DNA, the CDR3 is TGTGCCAGCAGCCCTCGGGCTAGCGCGGGACCCTCCTACAATGAGCAGTTCTTC. The variable domain in full, with the rest retrieved from reference TRBV5-4 and TRBJ2-1, is ETGVTQSPTHLIKTRGQQVTLRCSSQSGHNTVSWYQQALGQGPQFIFQYYREEENGRGNFPPRFSGLQFPNYSSELNVNALELDDSALYLCASSPRASAGPSYNEQFFGPGTRLTVL.

V and J are TRBV5-5 and TRBJ1-2, with TRBD1 matching over 8 bases. The CDR3 loop spans 17 amino acids. The germline V gene has CDR1 SGHKS and CDR2 YYEKEE (reference sequence). V lost 0 bases and J lost 3; bases outside the gene matches: 10. DNA for the CDR3: TGTGCCAGCAGCTTGGCTCCCTTCCAACAGGGGGACTATGGCTACACCTTC. Encoded protein: CASSLAPFQQGDYGYTF.